This is a list of T cell receptor beta chains from one sample in a study of blood T cell repertoires in COVID-19. Only in-frame clones appear in the TCRdb table, and some are missing; sequencing was by immunoSEQ multiplex PCR. The sample has about 220,000 clones, around 89% seen once. Sequenced material: PBMCs or T cells enriched from blood (not recorded which). These receptors all come from a woman aged 18 to 35 in a cohort exposed to, infected with or recovered from COVID-19 (not recorded which). Both conserved end residues are part of each CDR3. The D gene is left open where the match is weak. Only some rows state a clone size, as once, few, many or a class for expanded clones.

d_gene | j_gene | abundance | v_gene | CDR3aa | CDR3nt
NA | TRBJ1-5 | NA | TRBV7-9 | CASSSDNQPQHF | TGTGCCAGCAGCTCAGACAATCAGCCCCAGCATTTT
NA | TRBJ2-1 | NA | TRBV7-3 | CASSPDINNEQFF | TGTGCCAGCAGCCCGGACATCAACAATGAGCAGTTCTTC
TRBD1 | TRBJ1-4 | NA | TRBV18 | CASSPGTEREKLFF | TGTGCCAGCTCGCCCGGGACAGAACGCGAAAAACTGTTTTTT
NA | TRBJ1-4 | NA | TRBV3-1/TRBV3-2 | CASSHQRATNEKLFF | TGTGCCAGCAGCCATCAGAGGGCAACTAATGAAAAACTGTTTTTT
TRBD2 | TRBJ2-3 | few | TRBV19 | CASSMTSGRRVDTQYF | TGTGCCAGTAGTATGACTAGCGGGAGGCGGGTAGATACGCAGTATTTT
TRBD2 | TRBJ2-3 | NA | TRBV19 | CASSPPQAAGGPDTQYF | TGTGCCAGTAGTCCTCCGCAGGCAGCGGGGGGGCCAGATACGCAGTATTTT
TRBD1 | TRBJ1-1 | NA | TRBV5-1 | CASSSQGVHNTEAFF | TGCGCCAGCAGCTCCCAGGGGGTACATAACACTGAAGCTTTCTTT
NA | TRBJ2-1 | NA | TRBV11-2 | CASSPEREQFF | TGTGCCAGCAGCCCCGAGCGGGAGCAGTTCTTC
NA | TRBJ1-2 | NA | TRBV14 | CASTLTAKLPYGYTF | TGTGCCAGCACTCTAACAGCCAAACTTCCCTATGGCTACACCTTC
TRBD1 | TRBJ1-6 | NA | TRBV19 | CASNTDRGDSPLHF | TGTGCCAGTAATACGGACAGGGGTGATTCACCCCTCCACTTT
TRBD2 | TRBJ2-7 | NA | TRBV7-8 | CASSPETSGRVAYEQYF | TGTGCCAGCAGTCCAGAGACTAGCGGGAGGGTGGCTTACGAGCAGTACTTC
NA | TRBJ2-6 | NA | TRBV7-8 | CASSLTPLSGANVLTF | TGTGCCAGCAGTCTGACACCCCTCTCTGGGGCCAACGTCCTGACTTTC
TRBD1 | TRBJ2-7 | once | TRBV7-9 | CAVATGGRYEQYF | TGTGCCGTCGCTACAGGGGGCCGATACGAGCAGTACTTC
TRBD1 | TRBJ1-1 | NA | TRBV5-6 | CASSYLQGAGNTEAFF | TGTGCCAGCAGCTATTTACAGGGGGCCGGGAACACTGAAGCTTTCTTT
TRBD2 | TRBJ2-5 | once | TRBV6-1 | CASSEDPAGAYQETQYF | TGTGCCAGCAGTGAAGACCCAGCGGGGGCCTACCAAGAGACCCAGTACTTC
TRBD2 | TRBJ2-1 | once | TRBV19 | CASSILSGRGNNEQFF | TGTGCCAGTAGTATTCTTAGCGGGAGGGGAAACAATGAGCAGTTCTTC
NA | TRBJ1-6 | NA | TRBV5-1 | CASSLEGGVIVSPLHF | TGCGCCAGCAGCTTGGAGGGAGGGGTGATAGTTTCACCCCTCCACTTT
TRBD2 | TRBJ2-3 | once | TRBV5-4 | CASSGLATDTQYF | TGTGCCAGCAGCGGACTAGCGACAGATACGCAGTATTTT
NA | TRBJ2-7 | NA | TRBV6-2/TRBV6-3 | CASSYSMGLSYEQYF | TGTGCCAGCAGTTACTCGATGGGCCTCTCCTACGAGCAGTACTTC
TRBD2 | TRBJ2-5 | NA | TRBV19 | CASSMGTSQETQYF | TGTGCCAGTAGTATGGGGACTAGCCAAGAGACCCAGTACTTC
TRBD1 | TRBJ1-1 | once | TRBV5-1 | CASSFSFTGELSNTEAFF | TGCGCCAGCAGCTTTAGCTTCACAGGGGAATTATCGAACACTGAAGCTTTCTTT
TRBD1 | TRBJ1-2 | few | TRBV18 | CASSRTGVPDYGYTF | TGTGCCAGCTCTAGGACAGGGGTCCCCGACTATGGCTACACCTTC
TRBD1 | TRBJ2-7 | NA | TRBV19 | CASRHRQGYEQYF | TGTGCCAGTAGACATCGACAGGGCTACGAGCAGTACTTC
NA | TRBJ1-3 | few | TRBV28 | CASNWGAGNTIYF | TGTGCCAGCAATTGGGGGGCTGGAAACACCATATATTTT
TRBD1 | TRBJ2-7 | once | TRBV5-1 | CASSSQGQGNYEQYF | TGCGCCAGCAGCTCGCAGGGACAGGGCAACTACGAGCAGTACTTC
NA | TRBJ1-6 | NA | TRBV12-3/TRBV12-4 | CASKVTGHSPLHF | TGTGCCAGCAAAGTGACAGGACATTCACCCCTCCACTTT
TRBD1 | TRBJ1-2 | NA | TRBV10-3 | CATSGTGGDFDYGYTF | TGTGCCACCTCCGGGACAGGGGGCGATTTCGACTATGGCTACACCTTC
TRBD1 | TRBJ1-4 | NA | TRBV2 | CASRDRVLNEKLFF | TGTGCCAGCAGGGACAGGGTGTTAAATGAAAAACTGTTTTTT
NA | TRBJ1-1 | NA | TRBV28 | CASTPQGTMNTEAFF | TGTGCCAGCACCCCCCAAGGGACTATGAACACTGAAGCTTTCTTT
TRBD1 | TRBJ1-5 | NA | TRBV7-9 | CASSSDRVPGQPQHF | TGTGCCAGCAGCTCGGACAGGGTCCCGGGTCAGCCCCAGCATTTT
NA | TRBJ1-6 | NA | TRBV9 | CASSVGWEGGSYNSPLHF | TGTGCCAGCAGCGTAGGATGGGAGGGGGGCTCCTATAATTCACCCCTCCACTTT
TRBD1 | TRBJ1-6 | once | TRBV10-3 | CAIRADRAFSPLHF | TGTGCCATCAGAGCGGACAGGGCGTTTTCACCCCTCCACTTT
NA | TRBJ2-5 | NA | TRBV18 | CASSPPESQETQYF | TGTGCCAGCTCACCACCCGAGAGCCAAGAGACCCAGTACTTC
TRBD1 | TRBJ1-6 | NA | TRBV27 | CASSQGTGNNSPLHF | TGTGCCAGCAGTCAGGGGACAGGGAATAATTCACCCCTCCACTTT
NA | TRBJ1-1 | NA | TRBV4-1 | CASSQDLWVGGRDNTEAFF | TGCGCCAGCAGCCAAGACCTTTGGGTCGGGGGGCGCGACAACACTGAAGCTTTCTTT
NA | TRBJ2-2 | NA | TRBV2 | CASHSRTNTGELFF | TGTGCCAGTCACTCACGAACGAACACCGGGGAGCTGTTTTTT
NA | TRBJ2-1 | NA | TRBV6-5 | CASSYSSPGVNEQFF | TGTGCCAGCAGTTACTCTTCCCCTGGAGTAAATGAGCAGTTCTTC
TRBD1 | TRBJ2-2 | NA | TRBV5-4 | CASSRTGGVTGELFF | TGTGCCAGCAGCCGGACAGGGGGGGTCACCGGGGAGCTGTTTTTT
NA | TRBJ2-1 | NA | TRBV3-1/TRBV3-2 | CASSQDSLLQFF | TGTGCCAGCAGCCAAGATAGTCTTCTGCAGTTCTTC
TRBD2 | TRBJ2-7 | NA | TRBV6-5 | CASNGASGLYEQYF | TGTGCCAGCAATGGGGCTAGCGGGCTGTACGAGCAGTACTTC
NA | TRBJ1-1 | NA | TRBV10-3 | CATTRGGGRMNTEAFF | TGTGCCACAACACGAGGAGGAGGGAGAATGAACACTGAAGCTTTCTTT